This passage covers 32 T cell receptor beta chains from one sample sequenced in a study of T cell responses to AZD1222 COVID-19 vaccine. Using immunoSEQ multiplex PCR, the repertoire was profiled, and TCRdb retains in-frame clones only, with some absent. The repertoire has some 150,000 clones, roughly 94% of them found once; the top ten carry roughly 1.3%. Material: peripheral blood, obtained on day 0 of AZD1222 vaccination. These receptors all come from an adult in good health.

The V gene is TRBV5-1, the J gene TRBJ2-1; TRBD2 matches at 11 bases. The germline V gene encodes CDR1 SGHRS and CDR2 YFSETQ. V lost 2 bases and J lost 9; bases outside the gene matches: 7. The CDR3 extends over 15 amino acids. The CDR3 coding sequence is TGCGCCAGCAGCTTAATAGCGGGGGGGTCCCTTGAGCAGTTCTTC. Translating gives CASSLIAGGSLEQFF.

The chain uses TRBV3-1 (or the pseudogene TRBV3-2) and TRBJ2-5, with D unclear. The ends were cut back, 4 bases at V and 0 bases at J, with 9 bases in the middle. Germline CDR1 LGHDT, CDR2 YNNKEL (reference sequence). The CDR3 runs 14 residues. The DNA of the CDR3 is TGTGCCAGCAGCCTTACGGCAGACCAAGAGACCCAGTACTTC. As protein: CASSLTADQETQYF.

This clone was detected only once. The V and J genes are TRBV6-2 or TRBV6-3 and TRBJ1-5, with 7 bases matching TRBD1. The V and J ends lost 2 bases and 0 bases, in that order; junction bases with no gene match: 19. The CDR3 runs 21 residues. Per germline, CDR1 MNHEY and CDR2 SVGEGT. The CDR3 bases are TGTGCCAGCAGTTACAGAGGGGGCACAGACCCCGAGTGGCATAGCAATCAGCCCCAGCATTTT. Its protein is CASSYRGGTDPEWHSNQPQHF.

The J gene is TRBJ2-1, the V gene TRBV7-3; 10 bases agree with TRBD2. The CDR3 has 19 amino acids. Germline lookup yields CDR1 SGHTA and CDR2 FQGTGA. V gave up 0 bases and J gave up 3 bases; unmatched junction bases: 11. The CDR3 loop is CASSLTAGGPIGIYNEQFF. As DNA, the CDR3 is TGTGCCAGCAGCTTAACAGCGGGAGGGCCGATCGGGATCTACAATGAGCAGTTCTTC.

The J gene is TRBJ1-3, the V gene TRBV12-3 or TRBV12-4; D not resolved. V was pared by 3 bases and J by 4 bases, with 7 bases between. This CDR3 contains 13 residues. The DNA for the CDR3 is TGTGCCAGCAGTTTCGGTGGAGGAAACACCATATATTTT. Encoded protein: CASSFGGGNTIYF.

The rearrangement uses TRBV19 and TRBJ1-2; D gene ambiguous. CDR1 and CDR2 from the germline V gene are LNHDA and SQIVND (reference sequence). V was clipped by 0 bases and J by 6 bases, with 11 bases between them. The CDR3 totals 14 residues. CDR3 DNA sequence: TGTGCCAGTAGTATAGATCGTCTTTCTCATGGCTACACCTTC. Residues: CASSIDRLSHGYTF.

The chain joins TRBV11-3 to TRBJ1-4, with 9 positions matching TRBD1. Germline CDR1 is SGHNT and CDR2 is YENEEA. The V segment lost 0 bases and the J segment 4 bases; nucleotides outside the gene matches: 18. This CDR3 comprises 21 residues. The chain's CDR3 is CASSLEIPPGTGPFFNEKLFF. The CDR3 DNA reads TGTGCCAGCAGCTTAGAGATCCCGCCCGGGACAGGGCCTTTTTTTAATGAAAAACTGTTTTTT.

The chain combines TRBV12-5 with TRBJ1-2; D remains ambiguous. The germline V gene has CDR1 LGHNT and CDR2 FRNRAP. The CDR3 runs to 12 residues. V lost 5 bases to trimming and J lost 8 bases, with 12 bases between them. The CDR3 coding sequence is TGTGCTAGTGGTGTCACTGGGGTCGGCTACACCTTC. This sequence encodes CASGVTGVGYTF.

This sequence joins TRBV20-1 and TRBJ2-5; D gene unclear. The CDR3 is 11 residues long. CDR1 DFQATT and CDR2 SNEGSKA come from the germline V gene (reference sequence). Trimming pared 7 bases from V and 7 bases from J, leaving 13 bases between. CDR3 sequence: CSGTLGGTQYF. Here the CDR3 DNA reads TGCAGTGGTACCCTTGGTGGGACCCAGTACTTC.

CDR3 DNA: TGCGCCAGCAGCCAAGACGGGCTCAGAAACAATGAGCAGTTCTTC. It codes for CASSQDGLRNNEQFF. The chain joins TRBV4-3 to TRBJ2-1; D not resolved. CDR3 length: 15 residues. Germline CDR1 and CDR2: LGHNA and YSLEER. The germline V and J ends were trimmed by 0 bases and 5 bases, with 11 bases remaining between them.

V is TRBV11-2 and J is TRBJ2-5; TRBD2 matches at 7 bases. J was trimmed by 5 bases and V by 4 bases; bases with no gene match: 7. The CDR3 is made up of 14 amino acids. Germline V gene data show CDR1 as SGHAT and CDR2 as FQNNGV. The CDR3 here is CASSSSSGSETQYF. Written as DNA, the CDR3 is TGTGCCAGCAGCTCCTCTAGCGGAAGCGAGACCCAGTACTTC.

The chain couples TRBV18 to TRBJ1-5; 8 bases agree with TRBD1. Germline CDR1 KGHSH, CDR2 LQKENI. The CDR3 loop spans 13 amino acids. After removal of 5 bases from V and 5 bases from J, the junction contained 2 bases not matched to a gene. The CDR3 nucleotides read TGTGCCAGCTCATCGACAGGGGATCAGCCCCAGCATTTT. It yields the protein CASSSTGDQPQHF. Based on the CDR3 plus reference TRBV18 and TRBJ1-5, the full variable domain is NAGVMQNPRHLVRRRGQEARLRCSPMKGHSHVYWYRQLPEEGLKFMVYLQKENIIDESGMPKERFSAEFPKEGPSILRIQQVVRGDSAAYFCASSSTGDQPQHFGDGTRLSIL.

The chain couples TRBV5-1 to TRBJ1-1; no reliable D call. There are 15 residues in the CDR3. The V and J ends lost 1 base and 2 bases respectively, with 12 bases between them. From germline, CDR1 is SGHRS and CDR2 YFSETQ. Here the CDR3 reads CASSLRLQINTEAFF. In DNA, the CDR3 is TGCGCCAGCAGCTTGAGGTTGCAGATAAACACTGAAGCTTTCTTT.

V is TRBV5-1 and J is TRBJ1-1; 9 positions match TRBD1. J was trimmed by 5 bases and V by 4 bases; bases with no gene match: 9. The germline gives CDR1 SGHRS, CDR2 YFSETQ. The CDR3 consists of 15 residues. CDR3 bases: TGCGCCAGCAGCGTCGGACAGGGGAGGATGACTGAAGCTTTCTTT. Amino acid sequence: CASSVGQGRMTEAFF.

The genes are TRBV2 and TRBJ2-7; TRBD2 matches 8 bases. With 3 bases clipped from V and 0 bases from J, the junction kept 7 bases outside the gene matches. The germline V gene encodes CDR1 SNHLY and CDR2 FYNNEI. This CDR3 region has 16 residues. CDR3 protein: CASSDSASGGSYEQYV. CDR3 DNA sequence: TGTGCCAGCAGTGATTCGGCCAGCGGGGGCTCCTACGAGCAGTACGTC.

This clone was found once. The V and J genes are TRBV28 and TRBJ1-1; no firm D call. The CDR3 consists of 12 residues. Germline V gives CDR1 MDHEN, CDR2 SYDVKM. V was cut by 8 bases and J by 1 base, with 8 bases left in between. The CDR3 protein is CASRVSNTEAFF. The CDR3 nucleotides read TGTGCCAGCCGGGTGTCGAACACTGAAGCTTTCTTT.

The chain has TRBV28 and TRBJ1-5, with TRBD1 as a possible D gene (6 bases). The CDR3 runs 13 residues. CDR1 and CDR2 (germline): MDHEN, SYDVKM. The V end lost 10 bases, the J end lost 3 bases, and 13 bases lay between the germline ends. The CDR3 DNA reads TGTGCCATTACAGGGAACCTCAATCAGCCCCAGCATTTT. Translation: CAITGNLNQPQHF.

V is TRBV6-5 and J is TRBJ1-6; 7 bases line up with TRBD1. This CDR3 spans 14 amino acids. V lost 4 bases, J lost 9 bases, and 6 bases stayed unmatched. Germline V lookup: CDR1 MNHEY, CDR2 SVGAGI. CDR3 nucleotides: TGTGCCAGCAGTTTTGGGACAGACATTTCACCCCTCCACTTT. Its translation: CASSFGTDISPLHF.

This chain uses TRBV19 with TRBJ1-1; 8 bases fit TRBD1. V shed 2 bases, J shed 7 bases, and the junction held 12 bases outside the gene matches. The germline V gene encodes CDR1 LNHDA and CDR2 SQIVND (reference sequence). CDR3 length: 16 residues. CDR3 bases: TGTGCCAGTAGTATAAATCCCGGGACAGGTCGGGGTGAAGCTTTCTTT. It is translated as CASSINPGTGRGEAFF.

This chain joins TRBV5-1 and TRBJ1-1; 7 positions agree with TRBD1. The V gene end was trimmed by 2 bases and the J gene end by 9 bases; junction bases not matched to a gene: 10. Germline V lookup: CDR1 SGHRS, CDR2 YFSETQ. The CDR3 totals 14 residues. The DNA for the CDR3 is TGCGCCAGCAGCTTAGGGGGCCCACTTCGTAAAGCTTTCTTT. Translated, it gives CASSLGGPLRKAFF.

This CDR3 is CASRRPPGRANYGYTF. Written as DNA, the CDR3 is TGTGCCAGCAGGCGGCCCCCCGGACGAGCTAACTATGGCTACACCTTC. This chain joins TRBV28 and TRBJ1-2; no clear D gene. Germline CDR1 MDHEN, CDR2 SYDVKM. Trimming took off 6 bases at V and 0 bases at J, with 17 bases between the two ends. There are 16 residues in the CDR3.

The rearrangement joins TRBV28 to TRBJ1-5; 8 bases are a match to TRBD1. The CDR3 has 16 residues. The germline V gene encodes CDR1 MDHEN and CDR2 SYDVKM. Trimming at V came to 6 bases and at J to 7 bases, leaving 14 bases not matched to a gene. CDR3 in amino acids: CASSFRGQVFRQPQHF. The DNA of the CDR3 is TGTGCCAGCAGCTTCAGGGGACAGGTTTTCCGGCAGCCCCAGCATTTT.

The gene calls are TRBV2 and TRBJ2-7, with D uncertain. Trimming removed 9 bases from V and 4 bases from J, with 13 bases in between. CDR1 and CDR2 (germline): SNHLY, FYNNEI. This CDR3 region has 12 residues. CDR3 nucleotides: TGTGCCAGTTCTCCGGTTATTTACGAGCAGTACGTC. Protein: CASSPVIYEQYV.

The rearrangement joins TRBV7-2 to TRBJ1-3; D gene ambiguous. Germline V gene sequence: CDR1 SGHTA, CDR2 FQGNSA. This CDR3 contains 19 residues. V lost 3 bases and J 0 bases, leaving 21 bases between the germline ends. The CDR3 sequence: CASSFFPPDRVGSGNTIYF. DNA for the CDR3: TGTGCCAGCAGCTTCTTTCCCCCCGACCGGGTCGGCTCTGGAAACACCATATATTTT.

V and J are TRBV27 and TRBJ1-3, with a possible D match to TRBD1 (6 bases). Per germline, CDR1 MNHEY and CDR2 SMNVEV (reference sequence). The V and J ends lost 6 bases and 0 bases respectively, with 21 bases between them. There are 18 residues in the CDR3. The CDR3 protein is CASSSSGDMLSSGNTIYF. CDR3 sequence (DNA): TGTGCCAGCAGCTCATCCGGGGACATGCTATCCTCTGGAAACACCATATATTTT.

The rearrangement joins TRBV19 to TRBJ2-6; D not resolved. This CDR3 spans 14 amino acids. Trimming shortened V by 1 base and J by 2 bases, and 3 bases separated the two germline ends. Germline assignment: CDR1 LNHDA and CDR2 SQIVND (reference sequence). The CDR3 nucleotides are TGTGCCAGTAGTATAGGGGCTGGGGCCAACGTCCTGACTTTC. Protein: CASSIGAGANVLTF.

The chain joins TRBV4-2 to TRBJ2-1; D remains unclear. The CDR3 has 15 residues. Germline V CDR1 and CDR2: LGHNA, YNFKEQ. The V gene lost 3 bases and the J gene lost 6 bases, with 15 bases spanning the gap. In DNA form, the CDR3 reads TGTGCCAGCAGCCACGCCGTTATACCCACCAATGAGCAGTTCTTC. This gives the protein CASSHAVIPTNEQFF.

The count of this clone is one. The rearrangement joins TRBV6-5 to TRBJ2-5, with D possibly matching TRBD2 (5 bases). The CDR3 loop spans 10 amino acids. CDR1 and CDR2 (germline): MNHEY, SVGAGI. Deletions cut 8 bases from V and 7 bases from J, with 8 bases between. The CDR3 coding sequence is TGTGCCAGCGGCGGAGGGACCCAGTACTTC. It is translated as CASGGGTQYF.

V usage is TRBV6-1 and J usage is TRBJ1-4, with 8 positions matching TRBD1. Germline loops: CDR1 MNHNS, CDR2 SASEGT. CDR3 length equals 16 residues. After removal of 1 base from V and 8 bases from J, the junction contained 9 bases not matched to a gene. The CDR3 DNA reads TGTGCCAGCAGTGAAGAAGGAGGACAGGGTGGGGAAAAACTGTTTTTT. This encodes CASSEEGGQGGEKLFF.

This clone was recorded once. V and J are TRBV3-1 (or the pseudogene TRBV3-2) and TRBJ2-2, with 8 bases matching TRBD2. The CDR3 runs 14 residues. Germline loops: CDR1 LGHDT, CDR2 YNNKEL (reference sequence). J lost 3 bases, V lost 5 bases, and 2 bases had no gene match. The CDR3 DNA follows: TGTGCCAGCAGCTCGGGGGGGGACACCGGGGAGCTGTTTTTT. Amino acids: CASSSGGDTGELFF.

This chain connects TRBV4-1 to TRBJ1-6, with TRBD1 matching over 7 bases. CDR3 length equals 15 residues. Germline V CDR1 and CDR2: MGHRA, YSYEKL. The V gene end was trimmed by 1 base and the J gene end by 7 bases; junction bases not matched to a gene: 4. CDR3 nucleotide sequence: TGCGCCAGCAGCCAAGGGGGACAGCACAATTCACCCCTCCACTTT. This gives the protein CASSQGGQHNSPLHF.

This chain uses TRBV11-2 with TRBJ1-1; TRBD1 is a possible D gene (6 bases). The germline V gene encodes CDR1 SGHAT and CDR2 FQNNGV. CDR3 length equals 15 residues. Trimming removed 1 base at V and 4 bases at J, with 13 bases between. CDR3 sequence (DNA): TGTGCCAGCAGCTTAGCCCGGGGAGGGGGCACTGAAGCTTTCTTT. The encoded protein is CASSLARGGGTEAFF.